This T cell receptor (beta chain) was found in a study of tumor and adjacent non-tumor tissue in lung cancer. The CDR3 runs to 12 residues. The germline V gene encodes CDR1 SGHAT and CDR2 FQDESV (reference sequence). Study-wide results and limits: Patients with more diverse tumor TCRs had worse survival. TCR diversity was significantly greater in tumor than normal lung tissue. Top 100 clones took a larger repertoire share in normal lung.

Three rounds of nested PCR, following a modified ARM-PCR protocol, produced the TCRbeta library. MiXCR was run by TCRdb on the multiplex PCR reads, yielding one entry per CDR3 protein. The table records about 67,000 distinct CDR3 sequences, more than 75% of them present only once. This sample's RNA came from whole unsorted tissue. Distant lung tissue was collected more than 3 cm away from the tumor edge. As for this clonotype: Its specificity is not known. The junction differs from germline at one of its ends, possibly a read error.

Sample: distant non-tumor lung tissue. The chain couples TRBV11-1 to TRBJ2-7, with 9 bases identical to TRBD1. The receptor was isolated from a man aged 55-75 years with non-small cell lung cancer. CDR3 in amino acids: CAIGDRVGEHYF. In DNA form, the CDR3 reads TGTGCCATTGGGGACAGGGTGGGAGAGCACTACTTC.